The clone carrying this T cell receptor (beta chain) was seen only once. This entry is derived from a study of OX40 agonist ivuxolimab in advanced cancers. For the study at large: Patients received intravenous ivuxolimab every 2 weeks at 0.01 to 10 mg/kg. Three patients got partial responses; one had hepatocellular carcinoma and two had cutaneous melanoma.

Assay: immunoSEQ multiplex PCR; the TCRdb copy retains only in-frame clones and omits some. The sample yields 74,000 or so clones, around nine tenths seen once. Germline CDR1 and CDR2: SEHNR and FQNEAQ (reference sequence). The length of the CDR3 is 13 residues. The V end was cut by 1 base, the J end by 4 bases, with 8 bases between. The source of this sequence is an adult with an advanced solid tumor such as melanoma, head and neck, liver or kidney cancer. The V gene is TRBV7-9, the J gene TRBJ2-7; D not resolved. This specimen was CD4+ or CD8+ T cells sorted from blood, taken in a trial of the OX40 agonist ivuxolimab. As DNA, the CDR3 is TGTGCCAGCAGCTTAGGCGACGGGTACGAGCAGTACTTC. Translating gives CASSLGDGYEQYF.